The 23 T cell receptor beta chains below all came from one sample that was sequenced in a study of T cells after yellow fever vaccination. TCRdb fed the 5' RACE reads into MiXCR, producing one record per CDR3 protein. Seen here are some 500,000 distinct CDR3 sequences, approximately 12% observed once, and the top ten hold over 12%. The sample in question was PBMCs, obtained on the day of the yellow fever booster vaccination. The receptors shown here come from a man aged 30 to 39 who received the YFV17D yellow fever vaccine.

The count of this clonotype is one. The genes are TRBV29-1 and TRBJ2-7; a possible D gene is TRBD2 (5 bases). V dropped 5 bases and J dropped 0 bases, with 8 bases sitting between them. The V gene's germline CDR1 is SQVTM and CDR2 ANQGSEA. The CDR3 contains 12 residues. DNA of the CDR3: TGCAGCGTTCGGGAAACCTCCTACGAGCAGTACTTC. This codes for CSVRETSYEQYF.

CDR3 residues: CASSQSWSGPIPVEQYF. CDR3 nucleotide sequence: TGCGCCAGCAGCCAATCCTGGTCGGGCCCTATTCCCGTGGAGCAGTACTTC. The chain is built from TRBV4-3 and TRBJ2-7, with D unresolved. CDR1 is LGHNA, CDR2 YSLEER, per germline. The V end lost 2 bases, the J end lost 7 bases, and 24 bases lay between the germline ends. CDR3 length equals 17 residues.

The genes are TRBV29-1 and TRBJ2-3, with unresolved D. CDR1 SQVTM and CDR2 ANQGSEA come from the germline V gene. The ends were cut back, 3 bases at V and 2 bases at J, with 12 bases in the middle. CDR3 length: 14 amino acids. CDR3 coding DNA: TGCAGCGTTGACTCCGGGCCCCTCACAGATACGCAGTATTTT. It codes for CSVDSGPLTDTQYF.

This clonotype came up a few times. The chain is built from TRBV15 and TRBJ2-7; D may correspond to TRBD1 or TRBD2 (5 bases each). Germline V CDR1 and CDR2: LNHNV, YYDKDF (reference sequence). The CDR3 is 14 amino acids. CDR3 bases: TGTGCTTCTTCCGAGGGACGGTTTGACTACGAGCAGTACTTC. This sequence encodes CASSEGRFDYEQYF. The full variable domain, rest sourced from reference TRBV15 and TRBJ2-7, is DAMVIQNPRYQVTQFGKPVTLSCSQTLNHNVMYWYQQKSSQAPKLLFHYYDKDFNNEADTPDNFQSRRPNTSFCFLDIRSPGLGDTAMYLCASSEGRFDYEQYFGPGTRLTVT.

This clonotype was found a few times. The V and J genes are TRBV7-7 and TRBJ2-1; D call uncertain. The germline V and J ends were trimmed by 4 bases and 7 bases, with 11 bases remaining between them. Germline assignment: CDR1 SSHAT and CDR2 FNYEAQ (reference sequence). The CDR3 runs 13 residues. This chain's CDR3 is CASSYMDGNEQFF. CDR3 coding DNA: TGTGCCAGCAGCTACATGGATGGGAATGAGCAGTTCTTC.

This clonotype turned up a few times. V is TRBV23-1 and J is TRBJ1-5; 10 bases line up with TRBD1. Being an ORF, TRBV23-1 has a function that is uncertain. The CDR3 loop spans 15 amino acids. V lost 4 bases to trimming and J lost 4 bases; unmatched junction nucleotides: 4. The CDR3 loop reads CASSRPDRGNQPQHF. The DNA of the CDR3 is TGCGCCAGCAGTCGCCCGGACAGGGGGAATCAGCCCCAGCATTTT.

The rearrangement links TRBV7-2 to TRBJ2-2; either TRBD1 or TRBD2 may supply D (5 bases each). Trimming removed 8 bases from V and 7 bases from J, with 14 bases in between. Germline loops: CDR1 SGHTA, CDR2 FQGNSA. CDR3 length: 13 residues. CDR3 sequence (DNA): TGTGCCAGCGCCCGTGGGGGATACGGGGAGCTGTTTTTT. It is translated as CASARGGYGELFF. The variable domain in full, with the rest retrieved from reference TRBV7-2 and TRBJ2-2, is GAGVSQSPSNKVTEKGKDVELRCDPISGHTALYWYRQSLGQGLEFLIYFQGNSAPDKSGLPSDRFSAERTGGSVSTLTIQRTQQEDSAVYLCASARGGYGELFFGEGSRLTVL.

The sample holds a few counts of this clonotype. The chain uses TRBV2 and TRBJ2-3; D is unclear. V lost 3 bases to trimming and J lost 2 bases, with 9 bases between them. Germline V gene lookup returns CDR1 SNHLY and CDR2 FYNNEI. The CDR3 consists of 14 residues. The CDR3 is CASSDALHTDTQYF. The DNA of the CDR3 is TGTGCCAGCAGTGACGCCCTTCACACAGATACGCAGTATTTT.

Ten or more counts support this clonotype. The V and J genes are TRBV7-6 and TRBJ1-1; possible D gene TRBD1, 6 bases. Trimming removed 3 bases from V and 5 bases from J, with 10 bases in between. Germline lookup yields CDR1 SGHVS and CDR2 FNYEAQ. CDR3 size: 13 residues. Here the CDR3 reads CASSFTGYTEAFF. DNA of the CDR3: TGTGCCAGCAGCTTTACAGGGTATACTGAAGCTTTCTTT.

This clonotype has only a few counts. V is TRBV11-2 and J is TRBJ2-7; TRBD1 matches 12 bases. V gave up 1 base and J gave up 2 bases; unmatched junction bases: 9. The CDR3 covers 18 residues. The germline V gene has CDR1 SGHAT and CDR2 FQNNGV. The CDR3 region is CASSLVRGDRGHAYEQYF. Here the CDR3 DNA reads TGTGCCAGCAGCTTAGTGAGAGGGGACAGGGGGCACGCCTACGAGCAGTACTTC. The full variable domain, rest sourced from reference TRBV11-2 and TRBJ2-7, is EAGVAQSPRYKIIEKRQSVAFWCNPISGHATLYWYQQILGQGPKLLIQFQNNGVVDDSQLPKDRFSAERLKGVDSTLKIQPAKLEDSAVYLCASSLVRGDRGHAYEQYFGPGTRLTVT.

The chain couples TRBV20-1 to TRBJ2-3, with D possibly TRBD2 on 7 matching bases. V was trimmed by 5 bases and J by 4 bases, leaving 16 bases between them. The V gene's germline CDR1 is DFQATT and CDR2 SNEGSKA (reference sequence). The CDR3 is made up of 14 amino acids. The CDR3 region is CSAYPGRGSDTQYF. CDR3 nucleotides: TGCAGTGCTTACCCGGGGAGGGGGTCAGATACGCAGTATTTT.

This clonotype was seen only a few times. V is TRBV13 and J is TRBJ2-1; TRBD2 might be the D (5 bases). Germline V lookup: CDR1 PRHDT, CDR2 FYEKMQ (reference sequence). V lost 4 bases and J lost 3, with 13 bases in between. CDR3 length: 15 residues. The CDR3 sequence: CASSYGESLYNEQFF. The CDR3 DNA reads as TGTGCCAGCAGCTACGGGGAGAGTCTCTACAATGAGCAGTTCTTC.

CDR3 residues: CASSSTSNYGYTF. The CDR3 nucleotides read TGTGCCAGCAGTTCCACCAGTAACTATGGCTACACCTTC. This chain links TRBV6-5 with TRBJ1-2, with D unresolved. The CDR3 has 13 amino acids. V was clipped by 4 bases and J by 1 base, with 7 bases between them. Germline values: CDR1 MNHEY, CDR2 SVGAGI.

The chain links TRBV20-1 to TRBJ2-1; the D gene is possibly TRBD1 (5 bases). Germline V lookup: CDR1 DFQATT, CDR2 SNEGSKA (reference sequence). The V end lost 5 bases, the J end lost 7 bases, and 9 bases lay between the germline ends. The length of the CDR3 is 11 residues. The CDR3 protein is CSAWGVNEQFF. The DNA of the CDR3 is TGCAGTGCTTGGGGCGTTAATGAGCAGTTCTTC.

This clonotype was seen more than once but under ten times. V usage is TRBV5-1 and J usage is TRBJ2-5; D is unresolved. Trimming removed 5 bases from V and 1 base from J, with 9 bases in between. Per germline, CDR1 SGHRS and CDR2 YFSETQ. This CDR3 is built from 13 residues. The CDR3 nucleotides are TGCGCCAGCAGGCTCAGTAGCCAAGAGACCCAGTACTTC. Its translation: CASRLSSQETQYF. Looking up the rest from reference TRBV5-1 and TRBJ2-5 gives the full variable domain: KAGVTQTPRYLIKTRGQQVTLSCSPISGHRSVSWYQQTPGQGLQFLFEYFSETQRNKGNFPGRFSGRQFSNSRSEMNVSTLELGDSALYLCASRLSSQETQYFGPGTRLLVL.

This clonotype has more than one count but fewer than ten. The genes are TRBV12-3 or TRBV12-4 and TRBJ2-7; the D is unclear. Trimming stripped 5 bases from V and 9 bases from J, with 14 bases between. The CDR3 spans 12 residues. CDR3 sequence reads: CASSTLTAAQYF. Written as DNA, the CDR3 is TGTGCCAGCAGTACCCTAACCGCCGCGCAGTACTTC.

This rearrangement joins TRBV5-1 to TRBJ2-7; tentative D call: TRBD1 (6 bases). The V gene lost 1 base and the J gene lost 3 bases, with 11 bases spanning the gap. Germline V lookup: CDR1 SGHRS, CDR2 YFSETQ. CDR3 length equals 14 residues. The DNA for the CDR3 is TGCGCCAGCAGCTTGCAGGGGCGCGGCTACGAGCAGTACTTC. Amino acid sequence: CASSLQGRGYEQYF.

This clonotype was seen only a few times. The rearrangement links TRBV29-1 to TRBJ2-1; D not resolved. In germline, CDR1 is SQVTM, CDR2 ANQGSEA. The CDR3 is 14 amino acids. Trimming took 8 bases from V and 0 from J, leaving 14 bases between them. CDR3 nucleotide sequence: TGCAGCTTTAGGCCGGGCGGCTCCTACAATGAGCAGTTCTTC. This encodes CSFRPGGSYNEQFF.

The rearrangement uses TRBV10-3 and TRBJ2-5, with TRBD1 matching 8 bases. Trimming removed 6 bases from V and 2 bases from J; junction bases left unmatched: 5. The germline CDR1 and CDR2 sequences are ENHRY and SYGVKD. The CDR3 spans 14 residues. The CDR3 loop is CAISKGQGQETQYF. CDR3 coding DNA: TGTGCCATCAGCAAAGGACAGGGACAAGAGACCCAGTACTTC.

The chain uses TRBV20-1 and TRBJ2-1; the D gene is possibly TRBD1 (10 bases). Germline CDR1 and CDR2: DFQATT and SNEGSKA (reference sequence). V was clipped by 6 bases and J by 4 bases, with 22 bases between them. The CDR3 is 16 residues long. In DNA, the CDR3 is TGCAGTGCCACGGACAGGGGGACTAGCCAATACAATGAGCAGTTCTTC. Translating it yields CSATDRGTSQYNEQFF.

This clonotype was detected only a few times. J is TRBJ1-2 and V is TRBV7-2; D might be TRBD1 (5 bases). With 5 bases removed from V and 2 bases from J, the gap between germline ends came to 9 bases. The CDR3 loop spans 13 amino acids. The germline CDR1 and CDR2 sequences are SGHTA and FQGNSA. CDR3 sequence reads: CASSTDRNYGYTF. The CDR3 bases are TGTGCCAGCAGCACTGACAGAAACTATGGCTACACCTTC. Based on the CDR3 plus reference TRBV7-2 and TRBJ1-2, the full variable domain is GAGVSQSPSNKVTEKGKDVELRCDPISGHTALYWYRQSLGQGLEFLIYFQGNSAPDKSGLPSDRFSAERTGGSVSTLTIQRTQQEDSAVYLCASSTDRNYGYTFGSGTRLTVV.

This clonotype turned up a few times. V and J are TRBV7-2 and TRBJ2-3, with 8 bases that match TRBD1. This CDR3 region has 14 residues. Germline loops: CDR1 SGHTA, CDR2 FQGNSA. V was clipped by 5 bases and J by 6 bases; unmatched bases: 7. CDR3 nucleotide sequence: TGTGCCAGCAGCATCCAGGGGGCAATGGATACGCAGTATTTT. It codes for CASSIQGAMDTQYF.

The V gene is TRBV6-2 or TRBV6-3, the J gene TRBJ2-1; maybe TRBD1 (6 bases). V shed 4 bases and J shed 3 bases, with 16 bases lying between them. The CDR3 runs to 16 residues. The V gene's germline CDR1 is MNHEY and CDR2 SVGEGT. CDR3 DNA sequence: TGTGCCAGCAGTTTCCAGACAGGATCTCTCTACAATGAGCAGTTCTTC. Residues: CASSFQTGSLYNEQFF.